These 26 T cell receptor beta chains share one sample of origin, sequenced in a study of CD8+ T cells in alopecia areata. The treatment here: oral pan-JAK inhibitor, 5-10 mg twice daily. Extracted from the samples, RNA was reverse transcribed into cDNA to serve as the sequencing template. The method was immunoSEQ multiplex PCR; TCRdb's version includes in-frame clones alone and lacks a portion of them. The profile shows 150,000 to 200,000 clones, 60% of them singletons. The sample here was CD4+ T cells sorted from blood, taken at week 24, from a patient treated with tofacitinib. These receptors were taken from a human donor with alopecia areata.

This clone was seen more than once but under ten times. Other DNA variants within this sample encode the same CDR3. The J gene is TRBJ2-3, the V gene TRBV7-3; tentatively, D is TRBD1 (6 bases). CDR1 SGHTA and CDR2 FQGTGA come from the germline V gene. This CDR3 is built from 14 residues. Trimming took off 1 base at V and 2 bases at J, with 7 bases between the two ends. The CDR3 spells CASSLMGATDTQYF. CDR3 in DNA: TGTGCCAGCAGCTTAATGGGGGCCACAGATACGCAGTATTTT.

This chain uses TRBV2 with TRBJ2-3; 9 bases map to TRBD2. The CDR3 is made up of 17 amino acids. The V gene's germline CDR1 is SNHLY and CDR2 FYNNEI. Trimming at V came to 4 bases and at J to 5 bases, leaving 13 bases not matched to a gene. The chain's CDR3 is CASSGRVGAGGGDTQYF. CDR3 coding DNA: TGTGCCAGCAGTGGTCGGGTCGGAGCGGGGGGCGGAGATACGCAGTATTTT. The full variable domain, with the rest looked up from reference TRBV2 and TRBJ2-3, is EPEVTQTPSHQVTQMGQEVILRCVPISNHLYFYWYRQILGQKVEFLVSFYNNEISEKSEIFDDQFSVERPDGSNFTLKIRSTKLEDSAMYFCASSGRVGAGGGDTQYFGPGTRLTVL.

J is TRBJ2-7 and V is TRBV30; TRBD1 matches 7 bases. This CDR3 contains 17 residues. V lost 2 bases to trimming and J lost 1 base; unmatched junction nucleotides: 14. CDR1 GTSNPN and CDR2 SVGIG come from the germline V gene (reference sequence). The CDR3 bases are TGTGCCTGGAGTAACCCCTTTGCCGGGACAGCTTCCTACGAGCAGTACTTC. Protein: CAWSNPFAGTASYEQYF.

This clone was picked up one time. The chain employs TRBV6-6 and TRBJ2-7; D is perhaps TRBD2 (5 bases). The CDR3 is made up of 13 amino acids. Germline values: CDR1 MNHNY, CDR2 SVGAGI (reference sequence). Trimming took 6 bases from V and 0 from J, leaving 9 bases between them. This chain's CDR3 is CASRRADSYEQYF. CDR3 nucleotide sequence: TGTGCCAGCAGGAGGGCAGACTCCTACGAGCAGTACTTC.

This clone came up once. The chain links TRBV2 to TRBJ1-1, with D unresolved. Trimming left V 3 bases short and J 0 bases short, with 8 bases between. CDR1 and CDR2 from the germline V gene are SNHLY and FYNNEI. The CDR3 extends over 14 amino acids. In DNA, the CDR3 is TGTGCCAGCAGTGAGAGTGCCATGAACACTGAAGCTTTCTTT. This encodes CASSESAMNTEAFF. Full variable domain (missing parts from reference TRBV2 and TRBJ1-1): EPEVTQTPSHQVTQMGQEVILRCVPISNHLYFYWYRQILGQKVEFLVSFYNNEISEKSEIFDDQFSVERPDGSNFTLKIRSTKLEDSAMYFCASSESAMNTEAFFGQGTRLTVV.

The J gene is TRBJ1-2, the V gene TRBV29-1; TRBD1 agrees at 7 bases. Germline CDR1 and CDR2: SQVTM and ANQGSEA. The CDR3 runs 12 residues. V gave up 7 bases and J gave up 8 bases; unmatched junction bases: 10. The CDR3 loop reads CSGRDSMEGYTF. Written as DNA, the CDR3 is TGCAGCGGTCGGGACAGTATGGAGGGCTACACCTTC. Complete variable domain (other parts from reference TRBV29-1 and TRBJ1-2): SAVISQKPSRDICQRGTSLTIQCQVDSQVTMMFWYRQQPGQSLTLIATANQGSEATYESGFVIDKFPISRPNLTFSTLTVSNMSPEDSSIYLCSGRDSMEGYTFGSGTRLTVV.

The chain uses TRBV30 and TRBJ1-6, with TRBD1 identical over 7 bases. V lost 4 bases to trimming and J lost 9 bases; unmatched junction nucleotides: 12. This CDR3 contains 15 residues. Germline loops: CDR1 GTSNPN, CDR2 SVGIG (reference sequence). In DNA form, the CDR3 reads TGTGCCTGGACCGGAGGGGGCTCTTTAAGTTCACCCCTCCACTTT. Its translation: CAWTGGGSLSSPLHF.

V and J are TRBV18 and TRBJ1-2; 7 bases fit TRBD1. Germline loops: CDR1 KGHSH, CDR2 LQKENI. Losses at the gene ends were 2 bases for V and 6 bases for J; bases not matched to a gene: 3. There are 13 residues in the CDR3. DNA of the CDR3: TGTGCCAGCTCACCAACAGGGGAAGATGGCTACACCTTC. Encoded protein: CASSPTGEDGYTF.

This rearrangement joins TRBV29-1 to TRBJ2-3; tentatively, D is TRBD2 (6 bases). Between the trimmed V and J ends, which lost 7 bases and 0 bases, there was a span of 17 bases. The CDR3 totals 15 residues. Germline CDR1 and CDR2: SQVTM and ANQGSEA. The chain's CDR3 is CSAGGVAGSTDTQYF. For the CDR3, the DNA is TGCAGCGCCGGAGGGGTGGCAGGGAGCACAGATACGCAGTATTTT.

The chain is built from TRBV4-2 and TRBJ2-5, with D perhaps matching TRBD2 (5 bases). The CDR3 extends over 15 amino acids. Trimming cost V 0 bases and J 5 bases, with 13 bases left between them. Germline V gene data show CDR1 as LGHNA and CDR2 as YNFKEQ. The CDR3, as DNA: TGTGCCAGCAGCCAAGACGGGAAAGTCCGGGAGACCCAGTACTTC. This encodes CASSQDGKVRETQYF.

This clone was observed once. The genes are TRBV27 and TRBJ2-7; TRBD2 is a possible D gene (6 bases). Germline V lookup: CDR1 MNHEY, CDR2 SMNVEV (reference sequence). The CDR3 loop spans 15 amino acids. V dropped 1 base and J dropped 2 bases, with 12 bases sitting between them. The CDR3 DNA sequence: TGTGCCAGCAGTTTATTCCTCGGGACTCCCTACGAGCAGTACTTC. This translates into CASSLFLGTPYEQYF.

This clone appeared once. This rearrangement joins TRBV30 to TRBJ1-2, with D unresolved. The CDR3 sequence is 13 residues long. V was trimmed by 1 base and J by 0 bases, leaving 6 bases between them. Germline V lookup: CDR1 GTSNPN, CDR2 SVGIG (reference sequence). CDR3 in DNA: TGTGCCTGGAGTGGAGAGGCTAACTATGGCTACACCTTC. Translating gives CAWSGEANYGYTF.

This clone was counted a single time. The CDR3 reads CASSSTGGEETQYF. The CDR3 DNA follows: TGCGCCAGCAGCTCGACAGGGGGCGAAGAGACCCAGTACTTC. The V gene is TRBV5-1, the J gene TRBJ2-5, with 10 bases aligning to TRBD1. Germline V gives CDR1 SGHRS, CDR2 YFSETQ. The ends lost 3 bases at V and 3 bases at J; junction bases unmatched: 2. The CDR3 totals 14 residues.

The CDR3, as DNA: TGTGCCACCAGCAGAGATCGCCTCGCCGACTACGAGCAGTACTTC. Translated: CATSRDRLADYEQYF. This rearrangement joins TRBV15 to TRBJ2-7; D not resolved. V lost 0 bases to trimming and J lost 3 bases, with 12 bases between them. Germline CDR1 reads LNHNV; CDR2 reads YYDKDF (reference sequence). The CDR3 is 15 amino acids.

This chain connects TRBV2 to TRBJ2-7, with 8 nucleotides matching TRBD2. With V trimmed by 6 bases and J by 6 bases, 7 bases remained unmatched. CDR1 and CDR2 (germline): SNHLY, FYNNEI. The CDR3 is 13 amino acids. CDR3 DNA sequence: TGTGCCAGCAGGGCGACCGGGACTAGCGAGCAGTACTTC. Its protein is CASRATGTSEQYF.

The rearrangement joins TRBV30 to TRBJ2-3; D unresolved. Trimming took 0 bases from V and 6 from J, leaving 7 bases between them. Germline CDR1 GTSNPN, CDR2 SVGIG (reference sequence). The CDR3 runs 12 residues. The CDR3 DNA is TGTGCCTGGAGTGTACGGGTGGATACGCAGTATTTT. Translation gives CAWSVRVDTQYF.

This chain connects TRBV29-1 to TRBJ1-1; D remains unclear. The V and J ends lost 7 bases and 4 bases respectively, with 7 bases between them. Germline-derived CDR1 and CDR2 are SQVTM and ANQGSEA. The CDR3 contains 10 residues. The CDR3 sequence is CSGQSTEAFF. The CDR3 DNA sequence: TGCAGCGGCCAGAGCACTGAAGCTTTCTTT. Based on the CDR3 plus reference TRBV29-1 and TRBJ1-1, the full variable domain is SAVISQKPSRDICQRGTSLTIQCQVDSQVTMMFWYRQQPGQSLTLIATANQGSEATYESGFVIDKFPISRPNLTFSTLTVSNMSPEDSSIYLCSGQSTEAFFGQGTRLTVV.

The chain has TRBV5-1 and TRBJ2-2, with 8 positions matching TRBD1. The V gene's germline CDR1 is SGHRS and CDR2 YFSETQ. The J segment lost 3 bases and the V segment lost 5 bases, leaving 9 bases of the junction unmatched. The CDR3 runs 16 residues. The CDR3 sequence is CASRKQTGAYTGELFF. The CDR3 DNA sequence: TGCGCCAGCAGAAAGCAGACAGGGGCCTACACCGGGGAGCTGTTTTTT.

This chain joins TRBV10-3 and TRBJ1-1; D is undetermined. Per germline, CDR1 ENHRY and CDR2 SYGVKD. V lost 10 bases, J lost 1 base, and 10 bases lay in between. The CDR3 is made up of 12 amino acids. The CDR3 DNA is TGTGCCACCGACATGGGGAACACTGAAGCTTTCTTT. Encoded protein: CATDMGNTEAFF.

As to this clone: Other DNA sequences in the same sample also yield this CDR3. J is TRBJ1-2 and V is TRBV30; D is undetermined. The ends were cut back, 0 bases at V and 5 bases at J, with 7 bases in the middle. Per the germline V gene, CDR1 is GTSNPN and CDR2 is SVGIG (reference sequence). The CDR3 consists of 12 residues. The CDR3 sequence is CAWSVFSYGYTF. The CDR3 coding sequence is TGTGCCTGGAGTGTATTCTCTTATGGCTACACCTTC.

CDR3 residues: CSVVYTDTQYF. The CDR3 DNA is TGCAGCGTTGTATACACAGATACGCAGTATTTT. V is TRBV29-1 and J is TRBJ2-3; D is undetermined. Germline V lookup: CDR1 SQVTM, CDR2 ANQGSEA. CDR3 length: 11 residues. V lost 4 bases, J lost 2 bases, and 4 bases lay in between.

The chain employs TRBV7-8 and TRBJ1-1; D not certain. The ends were cut back, 5 bases at V and 1 base at J, with 11 bases in the middle. This CDR3 comprises 14 residues. The germline V gene encodes CDR1 SGHVS and CDR2 FQNEAQ. The CDR3 is CASSRSLGNTEAFF. In nucleotides, the CDR3 is TGTGCCAGCAGCCGTAGTCTGGGGAACACTGAAGCTTTCTTT.

V gene TRBV25-1 combines with J gene TRBJ1-1; TRBD1 is a possible D gene (6 bases). Germline V lookup: CDR1 MGHDK, CDR2 SYGVNS. The CDR3 has 13 residues. Trimming took off 2 bases at V and 11 bases at J, with 15 bases between the two ends. The CDR3 loop reads CASSELQGLGAFF. CDR3 nucleotide sequence: TGTGCCAGCAGTGAACTACAGGGTTTAGGGGCTTTCTTT.

The chain joins TRBV29-1 to TRBJ2-3; D not certain. The V end was cut by 7 bases, the J end by 3 bases, with 11 bases between. From germline, CDR1 is SQVTM and CDR2 ANQGSEA. The CDR3 is made up of 12 amino acids. This CDR3 is CSGGPATDTQYF. CDR3 DNA: TGCAGCGGTGGACCAGCGACAGATACGCAGTATTTT.

The rearrangement uses TRBV29-1 and TRBJ1-2, with 7 nucleotides matching TRBD1. Germline V CDR1 and CDR2: SQVTM, ANQGSEA. The CDR3 consists of 11 residues. The junction had 5 bases not matched to a gene; V was cut back by 6 bases and J by 7 bases. Here the CDR3 reads CSVLRQGGYTF. The CDR3 region has the DNA TGCAGCGTCCTCCGACAGGGTGGCTACACCTTC.

This chain connects TRBV4-3 to TRBJ2-5; weak D call: TRBD1 (6 bases). V lost 2 bases and J 2 bases, leaving 9 bases between the germline ends. The CDR3 contains 14 residues. The V gene's germline CDR1 is LGHNA and CDR2 YSLEER. CDR3 sequence (DNA): TGCGCCAGCAGCCAATCTGGACAGCAAGAGACCCAGTACTTC. It is translated as CASSQSGQQETQYF.